This T cell receptor beta chain was captured by sequencing in a study of shared clonotypes between healthy human individuals. The repertoire was sequenced with immunoSEQ multiplex PCR; TCRdb's copy has only in-frame clones and lacks some. Of hundreds of thousands of clones in the sample, 55% to 75% were seen once. The V gene end was trimmed by 7 bases and the J gene end by 6 bases; junction bases not matched to a gene: 4. Germline V gives CDR1 SGHAT, CDR2 FQNNGV. There are 12 residues in the CDR3. Sequenced input: memory CD4+ T cells sorted from blood. Documented subset: CD45RA-negative fraction. The chain combines TRBV11-2 with TRBJ2-7; 9 bases align to TRBD2. This TCR was sampled from a woman aged 25 to 45 in good health. Here the CDR3 DNA reads TGTGCCAGCACGGGACTAGCTTCCGAGCAGTACTTC. It yields the protein CASTGLASEQYF.